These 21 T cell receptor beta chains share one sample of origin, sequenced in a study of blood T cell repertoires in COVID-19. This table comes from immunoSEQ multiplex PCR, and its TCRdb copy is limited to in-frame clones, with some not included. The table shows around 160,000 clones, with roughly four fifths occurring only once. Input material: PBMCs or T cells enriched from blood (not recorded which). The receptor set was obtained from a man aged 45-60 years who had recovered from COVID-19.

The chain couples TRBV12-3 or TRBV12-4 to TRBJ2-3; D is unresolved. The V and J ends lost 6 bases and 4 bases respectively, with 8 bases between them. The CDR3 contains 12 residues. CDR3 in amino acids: CASSPLSDTQYF. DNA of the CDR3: TGTGCCAGCAGCCCATTGTCAGATACGCAGTATTTT.

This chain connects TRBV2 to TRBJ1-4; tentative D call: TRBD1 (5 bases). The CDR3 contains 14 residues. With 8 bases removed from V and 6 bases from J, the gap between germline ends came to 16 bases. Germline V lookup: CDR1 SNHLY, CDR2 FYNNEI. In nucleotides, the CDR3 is TGTGCCAGCGCCCTCAGGGATCTTTATGAAAAACTGTTTTTT. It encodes CASALRDLYEKLFF.

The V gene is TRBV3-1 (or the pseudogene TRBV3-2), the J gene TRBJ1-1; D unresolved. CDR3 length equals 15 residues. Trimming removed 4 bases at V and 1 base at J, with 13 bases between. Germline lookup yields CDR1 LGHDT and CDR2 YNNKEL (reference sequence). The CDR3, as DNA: TGTGCCAGCAGCCCGCTTGGGCTGACGAACACTGAAGCTTTCTTT. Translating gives CASSPLGLTNTEAFF.

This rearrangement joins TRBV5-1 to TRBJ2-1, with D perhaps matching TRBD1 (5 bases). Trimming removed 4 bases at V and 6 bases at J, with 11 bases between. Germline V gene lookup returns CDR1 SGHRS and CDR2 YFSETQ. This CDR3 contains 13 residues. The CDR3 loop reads CASSKDSSNEQFF. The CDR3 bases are TGCGCCAGCAGCAAAGACAGCTCCAATGAGCAGTTCTTC.

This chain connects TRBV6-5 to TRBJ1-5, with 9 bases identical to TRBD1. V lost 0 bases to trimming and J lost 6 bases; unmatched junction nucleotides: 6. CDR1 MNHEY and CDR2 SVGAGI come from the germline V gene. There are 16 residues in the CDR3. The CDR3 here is CASSYSSQGASQPQHF. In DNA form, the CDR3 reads TGTGCCAGCAGTTACTCCTCACAGGGGGCGAGTCAGCCCCAGCATTTT.

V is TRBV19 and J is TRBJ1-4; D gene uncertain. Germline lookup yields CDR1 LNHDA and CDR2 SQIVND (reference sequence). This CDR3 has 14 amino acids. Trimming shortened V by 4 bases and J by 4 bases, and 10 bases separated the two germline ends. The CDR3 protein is CASSTLSSNEKLFF. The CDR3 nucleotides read TGTGCCAGTAGTACATTGTCGAGTAATGAAAAACTGTTTTTT.

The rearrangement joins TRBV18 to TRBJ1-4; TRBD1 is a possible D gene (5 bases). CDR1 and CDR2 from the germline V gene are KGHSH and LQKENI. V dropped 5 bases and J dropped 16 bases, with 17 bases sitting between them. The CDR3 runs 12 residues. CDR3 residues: CASSYDRSLSFF. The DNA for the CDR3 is TGTGCCAGCTCATATGACAGATCCCTCTCGTTTTTT.

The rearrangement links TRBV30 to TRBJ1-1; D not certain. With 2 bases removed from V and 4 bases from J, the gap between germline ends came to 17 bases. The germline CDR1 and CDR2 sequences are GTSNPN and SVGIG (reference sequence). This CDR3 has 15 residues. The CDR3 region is CAWSFFGRWATEAFF. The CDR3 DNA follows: TGTGCCTGGAGTTTCTTTGGGCGATGGGCCACTGAAGCTTTCTTT. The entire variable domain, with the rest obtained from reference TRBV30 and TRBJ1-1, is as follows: SQTIHQWPATLVQPVGSPLSLECTVEGTSNPNLYWYRQAAGRGLQLLFYSVGIGQISSEVPQNLSASRPQDRQFILSSKKLLLSDSGFYLCAWSFFGRWATEAFFGQGTRLTVV.

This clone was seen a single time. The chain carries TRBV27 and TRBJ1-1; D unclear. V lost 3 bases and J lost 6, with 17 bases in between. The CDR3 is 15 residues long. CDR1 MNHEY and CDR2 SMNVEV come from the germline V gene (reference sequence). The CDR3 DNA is TGTGCCAGCAGTTTCCTCGACCCTGGCGGGTCTGAAGCTTTCTTT. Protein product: CASSFLDPGGSEAFF.

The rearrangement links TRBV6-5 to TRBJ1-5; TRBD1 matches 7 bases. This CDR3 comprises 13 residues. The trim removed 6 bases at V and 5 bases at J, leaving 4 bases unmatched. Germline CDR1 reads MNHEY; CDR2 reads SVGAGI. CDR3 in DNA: TGTGCCAGCAGAAACAGGGGAGATCAGCCCCAGCATTTT. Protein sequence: CASRNRGDQPQHF.

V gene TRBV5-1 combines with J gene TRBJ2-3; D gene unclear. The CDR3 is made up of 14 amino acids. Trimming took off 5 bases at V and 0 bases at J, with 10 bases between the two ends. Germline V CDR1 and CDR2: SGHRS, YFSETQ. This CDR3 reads CASRETASTDTQYF. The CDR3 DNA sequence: TGCGCCAGCAGAGAGACTGCTAGCACAGATACGCAGTATTTT. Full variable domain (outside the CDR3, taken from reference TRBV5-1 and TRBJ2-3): KAGVTQTPRYLIKTRGQQVTLSCSPISGHRSVSWYQQTPGQGLQFLFEYFSETQRNKGNFPGRFSGRQFSNSRSEMNVSTLELGDSALYLCASRETASTDTQYFGPGTRLTVL.

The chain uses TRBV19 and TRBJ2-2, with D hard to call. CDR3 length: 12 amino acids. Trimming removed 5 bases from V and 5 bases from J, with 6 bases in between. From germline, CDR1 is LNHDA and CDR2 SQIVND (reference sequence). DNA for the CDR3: TGTGCCAGTAGTTTACTTACCGGGGAGCTGTTTTTT. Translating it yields CASSLLTGELFF.

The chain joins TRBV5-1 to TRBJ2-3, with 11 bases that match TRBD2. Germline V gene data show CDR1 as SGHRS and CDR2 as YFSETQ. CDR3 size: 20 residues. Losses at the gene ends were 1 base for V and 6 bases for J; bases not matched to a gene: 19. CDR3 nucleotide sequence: TGCGCCAGCAGCTTGCGGAAAACACTAGCGGGGGTCCAGCGGCGGGATACGCAGTATTTT. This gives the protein CASSLRKTLAGVQRRDTQYF.

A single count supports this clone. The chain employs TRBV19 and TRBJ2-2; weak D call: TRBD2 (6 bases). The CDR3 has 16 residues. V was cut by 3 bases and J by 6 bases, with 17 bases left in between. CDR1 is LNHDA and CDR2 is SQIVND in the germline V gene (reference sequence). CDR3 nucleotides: TGTGCCAGTAGTATTCGCGGGGCAGGGATCCCCGGGGAGCTGTTTTTT. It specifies CASSIRGAGIPGELFF.

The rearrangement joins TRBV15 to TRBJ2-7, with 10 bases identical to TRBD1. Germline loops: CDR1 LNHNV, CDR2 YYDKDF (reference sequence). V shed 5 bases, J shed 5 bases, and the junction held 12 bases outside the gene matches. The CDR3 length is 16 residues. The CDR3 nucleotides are TGTGCCACCAGCTCCCGCGGCGACAGGGGGCTTGACGAGCAGTACTTC. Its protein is CATSSRGDRGLDEQYF.

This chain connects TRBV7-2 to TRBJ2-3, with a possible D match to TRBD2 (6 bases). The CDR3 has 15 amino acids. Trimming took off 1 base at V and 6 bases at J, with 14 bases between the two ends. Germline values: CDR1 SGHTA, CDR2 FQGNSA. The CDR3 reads CASSLDGGVGDTQYF. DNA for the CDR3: TGTGCCAGCAGCTTAGATGGCGGGGTTGGGGATACGCAGTATTTT.

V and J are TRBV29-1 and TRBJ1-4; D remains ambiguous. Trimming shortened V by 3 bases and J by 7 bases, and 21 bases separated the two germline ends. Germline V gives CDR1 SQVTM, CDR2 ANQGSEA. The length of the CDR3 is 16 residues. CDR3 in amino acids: CSVDPPLEERGEKLFF. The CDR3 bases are TGCAGCGTTGATCCCCCCCTCGAGGAACGCGGTGAAAAACTGTTTTTT.

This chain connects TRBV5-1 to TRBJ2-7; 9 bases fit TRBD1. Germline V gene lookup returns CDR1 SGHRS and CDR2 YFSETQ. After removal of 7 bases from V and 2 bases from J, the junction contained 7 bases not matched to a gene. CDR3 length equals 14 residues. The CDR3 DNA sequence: TGCGCCAGCTCGGACAGGGGAGTCGCCTACGAGCAGTACTTC. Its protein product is CASSDRGVAYEQYF.

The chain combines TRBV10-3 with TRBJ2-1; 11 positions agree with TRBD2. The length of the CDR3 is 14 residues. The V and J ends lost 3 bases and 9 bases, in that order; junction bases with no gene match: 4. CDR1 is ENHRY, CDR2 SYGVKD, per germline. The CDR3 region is CAISELAGVGEQFF. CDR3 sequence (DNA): TGTGCCATCAGTGAACTAGCGGGAGTTGGTGAGCAGTTCTTC.

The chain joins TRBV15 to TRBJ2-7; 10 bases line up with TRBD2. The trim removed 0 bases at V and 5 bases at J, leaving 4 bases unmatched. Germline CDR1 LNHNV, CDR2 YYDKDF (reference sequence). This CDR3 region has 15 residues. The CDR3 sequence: CATSRDRLAGNEQYF. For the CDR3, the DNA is TGTGCCACCAGCAGAGATCGACTAGCGGGTAACGAGCAGTACTTC.

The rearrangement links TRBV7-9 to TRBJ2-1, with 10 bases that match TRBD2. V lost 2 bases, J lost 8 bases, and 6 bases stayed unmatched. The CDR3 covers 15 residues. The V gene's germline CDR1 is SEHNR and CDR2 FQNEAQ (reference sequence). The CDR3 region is CASSLYASGRDEQFF. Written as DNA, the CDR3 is TGTGCCAGCAGCTTATATGCTAGCGGGAGAGATGAGCAGTTCTTC. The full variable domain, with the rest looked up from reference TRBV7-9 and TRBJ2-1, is DTGVSQNPRHKITKRGQNVTFRCDPISEHNRLYWYRQTLGQGPEFLTYFQNEAQLEKSRLLSDRFSAERPKGSFSTLEIQRTEQGDSAMYLCASSLYASGRDEQFFGPGTRLTVL.